A single sample gave rise to the 32 T cell receptor beta chains below, sequenced in a study of a mutant IDH1 vaccine in newly diagnosed glioma. Time point noted: week 11, during vaccination. The study gave 300 ug of mutant IDH1 20-mer peptide per vaccine dose, with topical imiquimod. Sequenced by immunoSEQ multiplex PCR; TCRdb stores in-frame clones only, minus some. The sample lists under 65,000 clones; roughly 80% were seen once. These TCRs' antigens remain unknown. The material was PBMCs, obtained from a glioma patient whose treatment included an IDH1 peptide vaccine. The receptors here all came from a man aged 45-65 years with glioma.

This clone has more than one count but fewer than ten. The chain links TRBV19 to TRBJ2-3; no clear D gene. V gave up 9 bases and J gave up 0 bases, with 13 bases separating them. CDR1 and CDR2 (germline): LNHDA, SQIVND (reference sequence). This CDR3 region has 14 residues. The CDR3 bases are TGTGCCAGCCAGGAGACCGTGAGCACAGATACGCAGTATTTT. It translates to CASQETVSTDTQYF.

V gene TRBV13 combines with J gene TRBJ2-7; D not certain. The CDR3 is 15 residues long. CDR1 PRHDT and CDR2 FYEKMQ come from the germline V gene (reference sequence). V was trimmed by 7 bases and J by 3 bases, leaving 19 bases between them. The DNA of the CDR3 is TGTGCCAGCAACTCTTTAGGGCAGGAACTCTACGAGCAGTACTTC. Its translation: CASNSLGQELYEQYF.

The V gene is TRBV30, the J gene TRBJ2-1, with TRBD2 matching 13 bases. This CDR3 has 15 residues. CDR1 and CDR2 from the germline V gene are GTSNPN and SVGIG (reference sequence). V trimming: 2 bases; J trimming: 8 bases; junction bases outside the gene matches: 6. CDR3 in DNA: TGTGCCTGGAGTCCGGGACTAGCGGGGTTTGATGAGCAGTTCTTC. This gives the protein CAWSPGLAGFDEQFF.

V usage is TRBV4-2 and J usage is TRBJ1-3, with D perhaps TRBD1 (5 bases). Germline values: CDR1 LGHNA, CDR2 YNFKEQ. This CDR3 contains 15 residues. With 6 bases removed from V and 0 bases from J, the gap between germline ends came to 12 bases. The CDR3 nucleotides read TGTGCCAGCAGACAGGACGTCCTCTCTGGAAACACCATATATTTT. This translates into CASRQDVLSGNTIYF.

V and J are TRBV7-9 and TRBJ1-2; D remains unclear. The CDR3 contains 14 residues. The V end was cut by 2 bases, the J end by 8 bases, with 15 bases between. Germline V CDR1 and CDR2: SEHNR, FQNEAQ (reference sequence). CDR3 DNA: TGTGCCAGCAGCTTAAGCCTTCAGGAGGGCGGCTACACCTTC. This encodes CASSLSLQEGGYTF.

This clone was observed a few times. The chain couples TRBV30 to TRBJ1-5; 8 bases align to TRBD1. Trimming took 2 bases from V and 4 from J; bases not matched to a gene: 4. This CDR3 contains 14 residues. Germline values: CDR1 GTSNPN, CDR2 SVGIG (reference sequence). CDR3 DNA sequence: TGTGCCTGGAGTACCGGGACAGGTAATCAGCCCCAGCATTTT. Its translation is CAWSTGTGNQPQHF.

The genes are TRBV4-2 and TRBJ2-3; TRBD2 agrees at 8 bases. CDR3 size: 16 residues. CDR1 and CDR2 from the germline V gene are LGHNA and YNFKEQ. J was trimmed by 6 bases and V by 2 bases; bases with no gene match: 10. The CDR3 DNA is TGTGCCAGCAGCCAATTAACTAGCGGCGGGCGGGATACGCAGTATTTT. Protein sequence: CASSQLTSGGRDTQYF.

The rearrangement joins TRBV28 to TRBJ2-1, with 8 bases aligning to TRBD1. J was trimmed by 10 bases and V by 1 base; bases with no gene match: 15. The CDR3 runs 17 residues. Per germline, CDR1 MDHEN and CDR2 SYDVKM. The CDR3 sequence: CASSLYMRQGSRGEQFF. CDR3 nucleotides: TGTGCCAGCAGTTTATACATGCGACAGGGGTCGAGAGGCGAGCAGTTCTTC.

V gene TRBV29-1 combines with J gene TRBJ2-3; tentatively, D is TRBD1 or TRBD2 (6 bases each). This CDR3 spans 12 amino acids. Germline assignment: CDR1 SQVTM and CDR2 ANQGSEA. Trimming removed 7 bases from V and 2 bases from J, with 10 bases in between. CDR3 loop: CSEGGYTDTQYF. As DNA, the CDR3 is TGCAGCGAGGGGGGTTACACAGATACGCAGTATTTT.

This CDR3 is CASSLAHDRAVGGYTF. The CDR3 DNA reads as TGTGCCAGCAGCTTAGCCCATGACAGGGCGGTAGGAGGCTACACCTTC. This sequence joins TRBV7-9 and TRBJ1-2; 7 bases are a match to TRBD1. The germline V gene encodes CDR1 SEHNR and CDR2 FQNEAQ (reference sequence). The CDR3 has 16 amino acids. V was pared by 0 bases and J by 8 bases, with 12 bases of the junction left unmatched.

The V gene is TRBV2, the J gene TRBJ1-1, with D maybe TRBD1 (5 bases). V was pared by 5 bases and J by 5 bases, with 18 bases between. CDR1 and CDR2 (germline): SNHLY, FYNNEI. The CDR3 length is 15 residues. The CDR3, as DNA: TGTGCCAGCAGTCAACCCCGGGGCCGATTAACTGAAGCTTTCTTT. Amino acids: CASSQPRGRLTEAFF.

This chain joins TRBV2 and TRBJ2-7; the match to TRBD2 covers 12 bases. V was pared by 7 bases and J by 0 bases, with 7 bases of the junction left unmatched. Germline V gene sequence: CDR1 SNHLY, CDR2 FYNNEI. The CDR3 extends over 16 amino acids. This CDR3 reads CASNPGLAGISYEQYF. DNA of the CDR3: TGTGCCAGCAATCCGGGACTAGCGGGTATCTCCTACGAGCAGTACTTC. The complete variable domain, with remaining parts taken from reference TRBV2 and TRBJ2-7, reads EPEVTQTPSHQVTQMGQEVILRCVPISNHLYFYWYRQILGQKVEFLVSFYNNEISEKSEIFDDQFSVERPDGSNFTLKIRSTKLEDSAMYFCASNPGLAGISYEQYFGPGTRLTVT.

The chain combines TRBV7-8 with TRBJ2-1; D unresolved. The CDR3 runs 16 residues. The V gene lost 4 bases and the J gene lost 5 bases, with 18 bases spanning the gap. Per the germline V gene, CDR1 is SGHVS and CDR2 is FQNEAQ. In DNA, the CDR3 is TGTGCCAGCAGCTACCGGTCCCGGTCCAGAGACAATGAGCAGTTCTTC. It encodes CASSYRSRSRDNEQFF.

J is TRBJ2-3 and V is TRBV21-1; the D call TRBD2 from the table was never checked on the DNA. TRBV21-1 is described as a pseudogene. CDR3 length: 15 residues. The CDR3 region is CARNEEGRGTDTQYF. CDR3 DNA: TGTGCCCGAAACGAGGAGGGCAGGGGCACAGATACGCAGTATTTT.

This chain uses TRBV4-3 with TRBJ2-2, with 10 bases aligning to TRBD2. Germline V gene sequence: CDR1 LGHNA, CDR2 YSLEER. There are 17 residues in the CDR3. Trimming removed 1 base from V and 1 base from J; junction bases left unmatched: 3. DNA of the CDR3: TGCGCCAGCAGCCAAGGGCCTAGCGGGGGGAACACCGGGGAGCTGTTTTTT. Translation gives CASSQGPSGGNTGELFF.

The rearrangement uses TRBV5-6 and TRBJ1-3; D is perhaps TRBD1 (5 bases). This CDR3 spans 14 amino acids. Trimming left V 1 base short and J 5 bases short, with 10 bases between. The germline CDR1 and CDR2 sequences are SGHDT and YYEEEE. CDR3 in amino acids: CASSLLAGRNTIYF. The CDR3 DNA is TGTGCCAGCAGCTTGTTGGCAGGGCGAAACACCATATATTTT.

The chain employs TRBV6-6 and TRBJ1-1, with D perhaps matching TRBD1 (5 bases). Trimming left V 5 bases short and J 1 base short, with 11 bases between. Looked up from germline, CDR1 is MNHNY and CDR2 is SVGAGI (reference sequence). CDR3 length: 14 amino acids. The CDR3: CASSLTGGNTEAFF. CDR3 nucleotides: TGTGCCAGCAGTCTTACAGGTGGGAACACTGAAGCTTTCTTT.

The V gene is TRBV5-4, the J gene TRBJ1-2, with TRBD1 as a possible D gene (5 bases). Germline V gives CDR1 SGHNT, CDR2 YYREEE (reference sequence). With 0 bases removed from V and 3 bases from J, the gap between germline ends came to 12 bases. The CDR3 is 15 residues long. CDR3 in amino acids: CASSLARGTDYGYTF. Here the CDR3 DNA reads TGTGCCAGCAGCTTGGCCCGGGGGACGGACTATGGCTACACCTTC.

The genes are TRBV19 and TRBJ2-7; D could derive from TRBD1 or TRBD2 (5 bases each). Per the germline V gene, CDR1 is LNHDA and CDR2 is SQIVND (reference sequence). The V and J ends lost 8 bases and 2 bases respectively, with 13 bases between them. The CDR3 consists of 13 residues. As DNA, the CDR3 is TGTGCCAGTGCCGGGGCCTTAGCCTACGAGCAGTACTTC. It codes for CASAGALAYEQYF.

This clone was recorded a few times. The genes are TRBV7-2 and TRBJ1-1; D unclear. The V end lost 5 bases, the J end lost 0 bases, and 7 bases lay between the germline ends. The germline V gene encodes CDR1 SGHTA and CDR2 FQGNSA. The CDR3 loop spans 13 amino acids. CDR3 loop: CASSRDMNTEAFF. In DNA form, the CDR3 reads TGTGCCAGCAGCCGGGATATGAACACTGAAGCTTTCTTT.

The rearrangement links TRBV5-4 to TRBJ1-4; 7 bases align to TRBD1. Germline V CDR1 and CDR2: SGHNT, YYREEE (reference sequence). CDR3 length: 15 residues. After removal of 3 bases from V and 3 bases from J, the junction contained 5 bases not matched to a gene. The CDR3 coding sequence is TGTGCCAGCAGCTGGGGTGGACAGGCTAATGAAAAACTGTTTTTT. Translated, it gives CASSWGGQANEKLFF.

The chain has TRBV27 and TRBJ2-1, with no clear D. Germline-derived CDR1 and CDR2 are MNHEY and SMNVEV (reference sequence). V dropped 4 bases and J dropped 5 bases, with 15 bases sitting between them. CDR3 length: 15 residues. CDR3 protein: CASSSRWGVDNEQFF. Here the CDR3 DNA reads TGTGCCAGCAGTTCCCGCTGGGGTGTGGACAATGAGCAGTTCTTC.

This sequence joins TRBV6-5 and TRBJ1-1; no clear D gene. This CDR3 is built from 16 residues. V lost 0 bases and J 1 base, leaving 12 bases between the germline ends. Germline V gives CDR1 MNHEY, CDR2 SVGAGI. CDR3 sequence (DNA): TGTGCCAGCAGTTACTCGAGGCAGAATAAGAACACTGAAGCTTTCTTT. Translated: CASSYSRQNKNTEAFF.

The chain carries TRBV28 and TRBJ1-2, with unresolved D. The length of the CDR3 is 11 residues. Per germline, CDR1 MDHEN and CDR2 SYDVKM. Between the trimmed V and J ends, which lost 10 bases and 6 bases, there was a span of 12 bases. CDR3: CAIARMNGYTF. The CDR3 coding sequence is TGTGCCATCGCGAGGATGAATGGCTACACCTTC.

In nucleotides, the CDR3 is TGTGCCAGCAGGGTAGCGGGAGCCACCGGGGAGCTGTTTTTT. It is translated as CASRVAGATGELFF. The V and J genes are TRBV27 and TRBJ2-2, with TRBD2 matching over 9 bases. The germline V gene encodes CDR1 MNHEY and CDR2 SMNVEV (reference sequence). The V and J ends lost 6 bases and 4 bases, in that order; junction bases with no gene match: 3. The CDR3 consists of 14 residues.

The rearrangement joins TRBV15 to TRBJ2-1, with 10 bases lining up with TRBD2. Per germline, CDR1 LNHNV and CDR2 YYDKDF (reference sequence). With V trimmed by 0 bases and J by 5 bases, 7 bases remained unmatched. CDR3 length equals 17 residues. The CDR3 region is CATSRDSGAGGNNEQFF. The CDR3 coding sequence is TGTGCCACCAGCAGAGATTCGGGAGCGGGGGGGAACAATGAGCAGTTCTTC.

The chain combines TRBV29-1 with TRBJ2-5; 10 positions match TRBD1. V shed 5 bases and J 4 bases; nucleotides not matched to a gene: 4. CDR1 is SQVTM and CDR2 is ANQGSEA in the germline V gene. The CDR3 totals 13 residues. The CDR3 sequence is CSVPGTGVETQYF. The CDR3 DNA reads as TGCAGCGTTCCCGGGACAGGGGTAGAGACCCAGTACTTC.

The chain carries TRBV29-1 and TRBJ1-1; D ambiguous. The germline CDR1 and CDR2 sequences are SQVTM and ANQGSEA. V lost 4 bases and J lost 0, with 9 bases in between. This CDR3 contains 13 residues. The CDR3 DNA reads TGCAGCGTTGGGTCACAGATGAACACTGAAGCTTTCTTT. Translated, it gives CSVGSQMNTEAFF. Variable domain in full (rest from reference TRBV29-1 and TRBJ1-1): SAVISQKPSRDICQRGTSLTIQCQVDSQVTMMFWYRQQPGQSLTLIATANQGSEATYESGFVIDKFPISRPNLTFSTLTVSNMSPEDSSIYLCSVGSQMNTEAFFGQGTRLTVV.

The chain links TRBV15 to TRBJ2-7; 9 nucleotides line up with TRBD1. V lost 0 bases, J lost 7 bases, and 10 bases stayed unmatched. The CDR3 runs to 16 residues. In germline, CDR1 is LNHNV, CDR2 YYDKDF (reference sequence). The chain's CDR3 is CATSRDRGTGNWEQYF. The CDR3 DNA reads TGTGCCACCAGCAGAGATCGGGGGACAGGGAATTGGGAGCAGTACTTC. Full variable domain (remainder filled in from reference TRBV15 and TRBJ2-7): DAMVIQNPRYQVTQFGKPVTLSCSQTLNHNVMYWYQQKSSQAPKLLFHYYDKDFNNEADTPDNFQSRRPNTSFCFLDIRSPGLGDTAMYLCATSRDRGTGNWEQYFGPGTRLTVT.

The chain recombines TRBV7-2 with TRBJ2-7, with 8 bases aligning to TRBD2. CDR3 length equals 14 residues. Trimming removed 6 bases from V and 1 base from J; junction bases left unmatched: 5. In germline, CDR1 is SGHTA, CDR2 FQGNSA. CDR3 sequence: CASRGAGGSYEQYF. Here the CDR3 DNA reads TGTGCCAGCAGAGGGGCGGGAGGTTCCTACGAGCAGTACTTC.

V and J are TRBV6-5 and TRBJ2-4; 8 bases fit TRBD2. The length of the CDR3 is 15 residues. Unmatched junction bases numbered 12, after V lost 6 bases and J lost 8 bases. Germline CDR1 and CDR2: MNHEY and SVGAGI. The DNA for the CDR3 is TGTGCCAGCAGCCCACTCGGTAGCGGGACTGACATTCAGTACTTC. Residues: CASSPLGSGTDIQYF.

The chain carries TRBV10-3 and TRBJ1-6; tentatively, D is TRBD1 (5 bases). The CDR3 contains 13 residues. Trimming removed 4 bases from V and 10 bases from J, with 11 bases in between. Germline V CDR1 and CDR2: ENHRY, SYGVKD. The CDR3 DNA is TGTGCCATCAGTGGGGGCAGCGGCTCACCCCTCCACTTT. Its translation: CAISGGSGSPLHF.